This is a list of T cell receptor beta chains from one sample in a study of PD-1 and CTLA-4 blockade in melanoma. Generated by immunoSEQ multiplex PCR, the TCRdb table keeps only in-frame clones and is missing some. Here the sample spans tens of thousands of clones, 80% to 95% being singletons. The source was CD8+ T cells from peripheral blood, collected from a patient given anti-PD-1 treatment. The receptor source for this set is a human donor with melanoma. Both conserved end residues are part of each CDR3. Each record gives: D gene, clone size, J gene, V gene, CDR3 protein, CDR3 DNA. D genes are given only for firm matches. Size is stated for part of the rows, as once, few or many counts, or as a class when the clone is expanded.

D gene: NA
clone size: NA
J gene: TRBJ1-6
V gene: TRBV19
CDR3 protein: CASSNWYDSGNSPLHF
CDR3 DNA: TGTGCCAGTAGTAATTGGTACGACAGTGGGAATTCACCCCTCCACTTT

D gene: NA
clone size: NA
J gene: TRBJ2-2
V gene: TRBV4-1
CDR3 protein: CASSHAPSGELFF
CDR3 DNA: TGCGCCAGCAGCCATGCCCCGAGCGGGGAGCTGTTTTTT

D gene: TRBD2
clone size: NA
J gene: TRBJ2-1
V gene: TRBV5-1
CDR3 protein: CASSRAGGYNEQFF
CDR3 DNA: TGCGCCAGCAGCAGAGCGGGGGGGTACAATGAGCAGTTCTTC

D gene: NA
clone size: NA
J gene: TRBJ2-2
V gene: TRBV7-3
CDR3 protein: CASSPPSSKGTGELFF
CDR3 DNA: TGTGCCAGCAGCCCTCCGAGCTCCAAAGGCACCGGGGAGCTGTTTTTT

D gene: TRBD2
clone size: NA
J gene: TRBJ2-1
V gene: TRBV28
CDR3 protein: CASSFGTSVSNEQFF
CDR3 DNA: TGTGCCAGCAGTTTTGGGACTAGCGTCAGCAATGAGCAGTTCTTC

D gene: NA
clone size: NA
J gene: TRBJ1-2
V gene: TRBV20-1
CDR3 protein: CSGVVRDGYTF
CDR3 DNA: TGCAGTGGAGTAGTAAGGGATGGCTACACCTTC

D gene: TRBD1
clone size: NA
J gene: TRBJ2-3
V gene: TRBV4-1
CDR3 protein: CASSHGQGLSSDTQYF
CDR3 DNA: TGCGCCAGCAGCCACGGACAGGGGTTGAGTTCAGATACGCAGTATTTT

D gene: TRBD1
clone size: NA
J gene: TRBJ1-3
V gene: TRBV19
CDR3 protein: CASTWAIRDRALSGNTIYF
CDR3 DNA: TGTGCAAGTACGTGGGCGATCCGGGACAGGGCACTATCCGGAAACACCATATATTTT

D gene: NA
clone size: NA
J gene: TRBJ2-5
V gene: TRBV11-2
CDR3 protein: CASSLEAGEETQYF
CDR3 DNA: TGTGCCAGCAGCTTAGAAGCAGGAGAAGAGACCCAGTACTTC

D gene: NA
clone size: NA
J gene: TRBJ1-1
V gene: TRBV15
CDR3 protein: CATMGHGGVTPEAFF
CDR3 DNA: TGTGCCACCATGGGACATGGGGGGGTCACTCCTGAAGCTTTCTTT

D gene: TRBD2
clone size: few
J gene: TRBJ2-7
V gene: TRBV3-1/TRBV3-2
CDR3 protein: CASSRGTSSLAYEQYF
CDR3 DNA: TGTGCCAGCAGCCGCGGGACTAGCTCCTTGGCCTACGAGCAGTACTTC

D gene: NA
clone size: NA
J gene: TRBJ2-7
V gene: TRBV27
CDR3 protein: CASSLSYAGSYEQYF
CDR3 DNA: TGTGCCAGCAGTTTAAGCTATGCCGGCTCCTACGAGCAGTACTTC

D gene: NA
clone size: NA
J gene: TRBJ1-2
V gene: TRBV5-6
CDR3 protein: CASFFRGGANYGYTF
CDR3 DNA: TGTGCCAGCTTTTTTAGGGGCGGAGCTAACTATGGCTACACCTTC

D gene: NA
clone size: once
J gene: TRBJ1-2
V gene: TRBV30
CDR3 protein: CAWKNPSYGYTF
CDR3 DNA: TGTGCCTGGAAGAACCCGTCCTATGGCTACACCTTC

D gene: TRBD1
clone size: NA
J gene: TRBJ1-2
V gene: TRBV30
CDR3 protein: CAWSVGQGDGYTF
CDR3 DNA: TGTGCCTGGAGTGTAGGACAGGGAGACGGCTACACCTTC

D gene: NA
clone size: NA
J gene: TRBJ1-5
V gene: TRBV19
CDR3 protein: CASSSLIDQPQHF
CDR3 DNA: TGTGCCAGTAGTTCTTTAATCGATCAGCCCCAGCATTTT

D gene: NA
clone size: NA
J gene: TRBJ1-5
V gene: TRBV7-2
CDR3 protein: CASSLVGQGPQPQHF
CDR3 DNA: TGTGCCAGCAGCTTAGTGGGACAAGGGCCTCAGCCCCAGCATTTT

D gene: NA
clone size: NA
J gene: TRBJ1-5
V gene: TRBV3-1/TRBV3-2
CDR3 protein: CASSQGGDQPQHF
CDR3 DNA: TGTGCCAGCAGCCAGGGGGGCGATCAGCCCCAGCATTTT

D gene: NA
clone size: NA
J gene: TRBJ1-2
V gene: TRBV27
CDR3 protein: CASSLGGGFTGYTF
CDR3 DNA: TGTGCCAGCAGTTTAGGAGGAGGGTTTACTGGCTACACCTTC

D gene: TRBD2
clone size: NA
J gene: TRBJ2-7
V gene: TRBV7-9
CDR3 protein: CASSLAVGLANYEQYF
CDR3 DNA: TGTGCCAGCAGCTTAGCGGTGGGACTAGCGAACTACGAGCAGTACTTC

D gene: NA
clone size: NA
J gene: TRBJ1-1
V gene: TRBV7-9
CDR3 protein: CASSLASTGRMNTEAFF
CDR3 DNA: TGTGCCAGCAGCTTAGCGAGCACGGGACGGATGAACACTGAAGCTTTCTTT

D gene: NA
clone size: NA
J gene: TRBJ1-4
V gene: TRBV30
CDR3 protein: CAWSGAMGRANEKLFF
CDR3 DNA: TGTGCCTGGAGTGGGGCCATGGGTCGGGCTAATGAAAAACTGTTTTTT